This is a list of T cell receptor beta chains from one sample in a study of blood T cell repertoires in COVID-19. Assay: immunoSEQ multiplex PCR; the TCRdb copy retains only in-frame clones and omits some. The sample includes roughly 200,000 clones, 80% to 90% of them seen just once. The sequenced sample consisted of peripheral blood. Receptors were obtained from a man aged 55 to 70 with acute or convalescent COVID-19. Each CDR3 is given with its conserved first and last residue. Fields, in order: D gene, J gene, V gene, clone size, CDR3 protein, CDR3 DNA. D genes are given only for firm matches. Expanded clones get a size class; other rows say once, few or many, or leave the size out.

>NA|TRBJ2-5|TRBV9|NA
CASSVGGGGYETQYF
TGTGCCAGCAGCGTAGGAGGGGGTGGCTACGAGACCCAGTACTTC
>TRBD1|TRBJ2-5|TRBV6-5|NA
CASRSEGTGQQTQYF
TGTGCCAGCAGGTCCGAAGGGACAGGGCAGCAGACCCAGTACTTC
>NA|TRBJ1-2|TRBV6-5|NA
CASSYSTGASYGYTF
TGTGCCAGCAGTTACTCGACTGGGGCCTCCTATGGCTACACCTTC
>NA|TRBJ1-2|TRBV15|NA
CATSRDQQGGYTF
TGTGCCACCAGCAGAGACCAACAGGGCGGCTACACCTTC
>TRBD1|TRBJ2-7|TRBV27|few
CASSLSGQAKEQYF
TGTGCCAGCAGTTTATCGGGACAGGCGAAGGAGCAGTACTTC
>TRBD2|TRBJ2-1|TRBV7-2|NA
CASSLTRTRNEQFF
TGTGCCAGCAGCTTAACGAGGACTAGGAATGAGCAGTTCTTC
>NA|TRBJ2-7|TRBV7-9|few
CASSSQGTRGEQYF
TGTGCCAGCAGCTCCCAGGGGACCCGTGGCGAGCAGTACTTC
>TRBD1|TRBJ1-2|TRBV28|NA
CASSTQGARGYGYTF
TGTGCCAGCAGCACACAGGGGGCCAGGGGATATGGCTACACCTTC
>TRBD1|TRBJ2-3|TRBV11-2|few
CASSLSVRGITDTQYF
TGTGCCAGCAGCTTATCGGTCAGGGGGATCACAGATACGCAGTATTTT
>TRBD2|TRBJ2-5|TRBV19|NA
CASSIGQGGGTQYF
TGTGCCAGTAGTATAGGGCAGGGCGGGGGGACCCAGTACTTC
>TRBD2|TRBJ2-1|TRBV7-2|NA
CASSLTGTSGSEQFF
TGTGCCAGCAGCCTCACCGGGACTAGCGGGTCCGAGCAGTTCTTC
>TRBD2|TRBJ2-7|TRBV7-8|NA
CASSFYMGGASGSSTEQYF
TGTGCCAGCAGCTTCTACATGGGAGGGGCTAGCGGGAGCTCCACTGAGCAGTACTTC
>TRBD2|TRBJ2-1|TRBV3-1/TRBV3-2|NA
CASSLTSGRADEQFF
TGTGCCAGCAGCCTCACTAGCGGGAGGGCCGATGAGCAGTTCTTC
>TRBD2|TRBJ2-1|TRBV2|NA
CASSKGLATYNEQFF
TGTGCCAGCAGTAAGGGACTAGCGACTTACAATGAGCAGTTCTTC
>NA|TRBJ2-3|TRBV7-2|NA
CASSLVVREKWGTDTQYF
TGTGCCAGCAGCTTAGTGGTACGGGAAAAATGGGGCACAGATACGCAGTATTTT
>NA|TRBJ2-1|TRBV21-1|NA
CASSKYGTGGGYNEQFF
TGTGCCAGCAGCAAATACGGGACAGGGGGCGGATACAATGAGCAGTTCTTC
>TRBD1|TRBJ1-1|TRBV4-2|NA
CASRQTGGPEAFF
TGTGCCAGCAGGCAAACAGGGGGCCCTGAAGCTTTCTTT
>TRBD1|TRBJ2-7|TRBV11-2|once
CASSSNRGYNEQYF
TGTGCCAGCAGCTCGAACAGGGGGTACAACGAGCAGTACTTC
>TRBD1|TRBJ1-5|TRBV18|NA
CASSPQGADQPQHF
TGTGCCAGCTCACCTCAGGGGGCCGATCAGCCCCAGCATTTT
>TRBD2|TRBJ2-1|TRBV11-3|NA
CASSPRGVGEQFF
TGTGCCAGCAGCCCTCGGGGGGTAGGCGAGCAGTTCTTC